This T cell receptor beta chain was captured in a study of identical twins. The CDR3 is 14 amino acids. V lost 6 bases and J lost 9; bases outside the gene matches: 9. The donor group consisted entirely of healthy Caucasians. Points from the study as a whole: Twins showed weaker excess sharing in their beta out-of-frame sequences.

With template switching, a universal primer site was added, and the cDNA carried unique molecular identifiers. One entry per CDR3 protein results from TCRdb running MiXCR on the 5' RACE reads. The data show hundreds of thousands of distinct CDR3 sequences, approximately 6.1% seen once. This clonotype was observed at least ten times. Its antigen is currently unknown. The receptor's source is a man in his late teens or twenties in good health. The chain carries TRBV12-3 or TRBV12-4 and TRBJ1-5, with 9 bases matching TRBD1. Sequenced input: naive T cells sorted from blood. The CDR3 sequence is CASSQGQGNTPQHF. DNA for the CDR3: TGTGCCAGCAGCCAAGGACAGGGGAACACGCCCCAGCATTTT.